Below, 32 T cell receptor beta chains from the same sample are listed, as sequenced in a study of chemoradiotherapy in HPV16-positive cancers. Some clones are missing from TCRdb's copy, which holds only in-frame ones; the method was immunoSEQ multiplex PCR. Here the sample spans some 7,400 clones, approximately 85% being singletons. The sequencing here drew on tumor tissue, taken from a patient who underwent chemoradiotherapy. Receptor source: a human donor with HPV-associated anogenital cancer.

The chain links TRBV5-1 to TRBJ2-1, with TRBD2 matching over 12 bases. The CDR3 extends over 16 amino acids. Germline V gives CDR1 SGHRS, CDR2 YFSETQ. V gave up 4 bases and J gave up 9 bases; unmatched junction bases: 11. The CDR3 nucleotides read TGCGCCAGCAGCCTGGGGGCTAGCGGGGGGGCTATTGAGCAGTTCTTC. Translating gives CASSLGASGGAIEQFF. Together with reference TRBV5-1 and TRBJ2-1, the CDR3 gives the full variable domain: KAGVTQTPRYLIKTRGQQVTLSCSPISGHRSVSWYQQTPGQGLQFLFEYFSETQRNKGNFPGRFSGRQFSNSRSEMNVSTLELGDSALYLCASSLGASGGAIEQFFGPGTRLTVL.

The J gene is TRBJ1-2, the V gene TRBV27, with no clear D. V dropped 5 bases and J dropped 3 bases, with 10 bases sitting between them. Germline V gene lookup returns CDR1 MNHEY and CDR2 SMNVEV (reference sequence). The CDR3 is 13 residues long. The CDR3 protein is CASSTRTDYGYTF. DNA for the CDR3: TGTGCCAGCAGTACCCGGACGGACTATGGCTACACCTTC.

The chain uses TRBV7-6 and TRBJ1-4; D is unresolved. The CDR3 consists of 16 residues. The V gene lost 1 base and the J gene lost 8 bases, with 17 bases spanning the gap. In germline, CDR1 is SGHVS, CDR2 FNYEAQ. This CDR3 reads CASSLVPARTAEKLFF. Written as DNA, the CDR3 is TGTGCCAGCAGCTTAGTCCCAGCTCGGACCGCGGAAAAACTGTTTTTT.

This clone was detected once. The chain carries TRBV18 and TRBJ1-3; D gene ambiguous. The CDR3 sequence is 15 residues long. Germline-derived CDR1 and CDR2 are KGHSH and LQKENI. Trimming left V 4 bases short and J 0 bases short, with 10 bases between. The DNA of the CDR3 is TGTGCCAGCTCACGGACCGAGAGCTCTGGAAACACCATATATTTT. Residues: CASSRTESSGNTIYF.

This clone was counted once. The rearrangement links TRBV19 to TRBJ1-5; D is uncertain. The V and J ends lost 2 bases and 5 bases respectively, with 10 bases between them. Per germline, CDR1 LNHDA and CDR2 SQIVND (reference sequence). The CDR3 has 14 amino acids. The CDR3 DNA reads as TGTGCCAGTAGTATATGGGGATCGGATCAGCCCCAGCATTTT. Translated, it gives CASSIWGSDQPQHF. Full variable domain (outside the CDR3, taken from reference TRBV19 and TRBJ1-5): DGGITQSPKYLFRKEGQNVTLSCEQNLNHDAMYWYRQDPGQGLRLIYYSQIVNDFQKGDIAEGYSVSREKKESFPLTVTSAQKNPTAFYLCASSIWGSDQPQHFGDGTRLSIL.

This clone appeared a few times. This sequence joins TRBV9 and TRBJ1-5; D may be TRBD1 (6 bases). CDR3 size: 14 residues. V was trimmed by 4 bases and J by 7 bases, leaving 15 bases between them. Germline CDR1 and CDR2: SGDLS and YYNGEE. The CDR3 DNA sequence: TGTGCCAGCAGCCCAGGGGAGGGGAGGCAGCCCCAGCATTTT. As protein: CASSPGEGRQPQHF.

The chain is built from TRBV7-9 and TRBJ2-7; 10 nucleotides align to TRBD1. The V gene's germline CDR1 is SEHNR and CDR2 FQNEAQ (reference sequence). This CDR3 is 15 amino acids long. The V gene end was trimmed by 5 bases and the J gene end by 0 bases; junction bases not matched to a gene: 4. The CDR3 region has the DNA TGTGCCAGCAGCCCCGGGACAGGGGACTCCTACGAGCAGTACTTC. It is translated as CASSPGTGDSYEQYF.

The chain is built from TRBV2 and TRBJ2-7, with 12 bases fitting TRBD2. CDR1 is SNHLY and CDR2 is FYNNEI in the germline V gene. This CDR3 region has 14 residues. The J segment lost 5 bases and the V segment lost 6 bases, leaving 5 bases of the junction unmatched. The CDR3 DNA follows: TGTGCCAGCAGCGATGCTAGCGGGGGGGACGAGCAGTACTTC. Its translation: CASSDASGGDEQYF.

This clone was seen only a few times. CDR3 protein: CASSSGQGGMNQPQHF. Written as DNA, the CDR3 is TGTGCCAGCAGTTCGGGACAGGGGGGAATGAATCAGCCCCAGCATTTT. The V and J genes are TRBV28 and TRBJ1-5; 11 nucleotides align to TRBD1. V shed 4 bases and J 4 bases; nucleotides not matched to a gene: 6. CDR1 is MDHEN and CDR2 is SYDVKM in the germline V gene. The CDR3 length is 16 residues.

This chain uses TRBV10-1 with TRBJ1-1, with D hard to call. CDR3 length: 11 residues. Trimming removed 6 bases at V and 7 bases at J, with 9 bases between. CDR1 WNHNN and CDR2 SYGVQD come from the germline V gene (reference sequence). Here the CDR3 DNA reads TGCGCCAGCAGCGGGAATAATGAAGCTTTCTTT. Its translation: CASSGNNEAFF.

The J gene is TRBJ1-4, the V gene TRBV5-5, with TRBD1 matching over 12 bases. This CDR3 spans 16 amino acids. V lost 4 bases to trimming and J lost 8 bases; unmatched junction nucleotides: 9. CDR1 SGHKS and CDR2 YYEKEE come from the germline V gene (reference sequence). The CDR3 coding sequence is TGTGCCAGCAGCCCCGCTGGAGGGACAGGGGGCGAAAAACTGTTTTTT. Its protein product is CASSPAGGTGGEKLFF. Supplemented by reference TRBV5-5 and TRBJ1-4, the full variable domain reads DAGVTQSPTHLIKTRGQQVTLRCSPISGHKSVSWYQQVLGQGPQFIFQYYEKEERGRGNFPDRFSARQFPNYSSELNVNALLLGDSALYLCASSPAGGTGGEKLFFGSGTQLSVL.

The genes are TRBV28 and TRBJ2-7; D call uncertain. V was clipped by 7 bases and J by 6 bases, with 19 bases between them. This CDR3 region has 14 residues. From germline, CDR1 is MDHEN and CDR2 SYDVKM. CDR3 residues: CASTTHIGFSEQYF. The CDR3 DNA sequence: TGTGCCAGCACCACCCACATCGGGTTTTCCGAGCAGTACTTC.

J is TRBJ2-5 and V is TRBV28; D is unresolved. V was shortened by 3 bases and J by 5 bases, with 7 bases between the two germline ends. Germline CDR1 MDHEN, CDR2 SYDVKM. The CDR3 covers 12 residues. CDR3 sequence reads: CASSFGRETQYF. In DNA form, the CDR3 reads TGTGCCAGCAGTTTCGGGCGGGAGACCCAGTACTTC.

The gene calls are TRBV10-3 and TRBJ1-2; D perhaps matches TRBD1 (5 bases). V lost 6 bases to trimming and J lost 8 bases, with 16 bases between them. The germline CDR1 and CDR2 sequences are ENHRY and SYGVKD. CDR3 size: 13 residues. Here the CDR3 DNA reads TGTGCCATCAGGGGAGAGGGGTCCGGCGGCTACACCTTC. Amino acid sequence: CAIRGEGSGGYTF.

In the case of this clone: The same CDR3 also results from other DNA sequences found in this sample. The chain links TRBV5-1 to TRBJ1-1; no clear D. CDR3 size: 14 residues. Germline CDR1 is SGHRS and CDR2 is YFSETQ. V was pared by 0 bases and J by 2 bases, with 8 bases between. The CDR3: CASSLGQTNTEAFF. The CDR3 DNA is TGCGCCAGCAGCTTGGGTCAAACTAACACTGAAGCTTTCTTT.

This clone was seen a handful of times. The rearrangement joins TRBV29-1 to TRBJ1-2; D is unclear. Germline V gene data show CDR1 as SQVTM and CDR2 as ANQGSEA. V was cut by 0 bases and J by 3 bases, with 14 bases left in between. This CDR3 is built from 15 residues. The CDR3 DNA is TGCAGCGTTGAAGATCCCGACCGAAGCGACTATGGCTACACCTTC. Protein: CSVEDPDRSDYGYTF. Full variable domain (missing parts from reference TRBV29-1 and TRBJ1-2): SAVISQKPSRDICQRGTSLTIQCQVDSQVTMMFWYRQQPGQSLTLIATANQGSEATYESGFVIDKFPISRPNLTFSTLTVSNMSPEDSSIYLCSVEDPDRSDYGYTFGSGTRLTVV.

The chain has TRBV5-1 and TRBJ2-1; D unclear. The CDR3 runs to 16 residues. Trimming removed 3 bases from V and 0 bases from J, with 13 bases in between. The germline V gene encodes CDR1 SGHRS and CDR2 YFSETQ. As DNA, the CDR3 is TGCGCCAGCAGCTCCTTATCCCAGAGCTCCTACAATGAGCAGTTCTTC. Protein sequence: CASSSLSQSSYNEQFF.

This clone was seen just once. CDR3 region: CASSELRWGEQYF. DNA of the CDR3: TGTGCCAGCAGTGAATTAAGATGGGGTGAGCAGTACTTC. This rearrangement joins TRBV2 to TRBJ2-7; D call uncertain. Germline V gives CDR1 SNHLY, CDR2 FYNNEI. The CDR3 runs to 13 residues. V lost 2 bases and J lost 7, with 12 bases in between.

The V call is TRBV9, the J call TRBJ1-1; 7 bases map to TRBD1. CDR3 size: 16 residues. V gave up 0 bases and J gave up 1 base; unmatched junction bases: 6. From germline, CDR1 is SGDLS and CDR2 YYNGEE. CDR3: CASSVAATGSNTEAFF. The CDR3 nucleotides read TGTGCCAGCAGCGTAGCCGCGACAGGGTCGAACACTGAAGCTTTCTTT.

V gene TRBV6-1 combines with J gene TRBJ1-2; the match to TRBD1 covers 7 bases. CDR1 and CDR2 (germline): MNHNS, SASEGT. With 6 bases clipped from V and 4 bases from J, the junction kept 5 bases outside the gene matches. This CDR3 is built from 13 residues. The CDR3 DNA reads as TGTGCCAGCAGCGAGGGGGCGGGCTATGGCTACACCTTC. As protein: CASSEGAGYGYTF.

The J gene is TRBJ2-5, the V gene TRBV29-1; D is perhaps TRBD1 or TRBD2 (7 bases each). Deletions cut 7 bases from V and 4 bases from J, with 19 bases between. The CDR3 length is 14 residues. The germline V gene has CDR1 SQVTM and CDR2 ANQGSEA. CDR3 bases: TGCAGCGCCACTGATCAGGGGGGGGGAGAGACCCAGTACTTC. This gives the protein CSATDQGGGETQYF.

Only a few counts were recorded for this clone. The chain recombines TRBV19 with TRBJ1-4, with 7 bases fitting TRBD1. CDR1 is LNHDA, CDR2 SQIVND, per germline (reference sequence). The CDR3 spans 14 residues. The junction had 7 bases not matched to a gene; V was cut back by 8 bases and J by 4 bases. The CDR3 protein is CASGGTDYNEKLFF. The CDR3 DNA is TGTGCCAGTGGGGGGACAGATTATAATGAAAAACTGTTTTTT. Supplemented by reference TRBV19 and TRBJ1-4, the full variable domain reads DGGITQSPKYLFRKEGQNVTLSCEQNLNHDAMYWYRQDPGQGLRLIYYSQIVNDFQKGDIAEGYSVSREKKESFPLTVTSAQKNPTAFYLCASGGTDYNEKLFFGSGTQLSVL.

This clone has more than one count but fewer than ten. CDR3 protein: CASSLVGFSYEQYF. CDR3 in DNA: TGTGCCAGCAGCTTAGTGGGCTTTTCCTACGAGCAGTACTTC. V and J are TRBV7-9 and TRBJ2-7; D remains unclear. The CDR3 extends over 14 amino acids. V lost 1 base, J lost 1 base, and 8 bases lay in between. Germline values: CDR1 SEHNR, CDR2 FQNEAQ (reference sequence). The full variable domain, its missing parts supplied by reference TRBV7-9 and TRBJ2-7, is DTGVSQNPRHKITKRGQNVTFRCDPISEHNRLYWYRQTLGQGPEFLTYFQNEAQLEKSRLLSDRFSAERPKGSFSTLEIQRTEQGDSAMYLCASSLVGFSYEQYFGPGTRLTVT.

V usage is TRBV5-4 and J usage is TRBJ1-5; D perhaps matches TRBD1 (6 bases). The CDR3 is 15 amino acids. CDR1 and CDR2 from the germline V gene are SGHNT and YYREEE (reference sequence). Deletions cut 0 bases from V and 1 base from J, with 8 bases between. CDR3 in amino acids: CASSLVGTSNQPQHF. In nucleotides, the CDR3 is TGTGCCAGCAGCTTGGTTGGGACAAGCAATCAGCCCCAGCATTTT.

This clone was counted a few times. The chain couples TRBV6-1 to TRBJ2-1; the D gene could be TRBD1 or TRBD2 (5 bases each). This CDR3 contains 15 residues. V gave up 3 bases and J gave up 3 bases, with 12 bases separating them. The V gene's germline CDR1 is MNHNS and CDR2 SASEGT. The CDR3 nucleotides read TGTGCCAGCAGTGATGAGGCAGGGAGCTACAATGAGCAGTTCTTC. It encodes CASSDEAGSYNEQFF.

The chain has TRBV6-5 and TRBJ2-3; D unresolved. The CDR3 is 13 amino acids. Germline V gene data show CDR1 as MNHEY and CDR2 as SVGAGI. V was pared by 5 bases and J by 1 base, with 7 bases between. In DNA, the CDR3 is TGTGCCAGCAGTCCCGCGGGCACAGATACGCAGTATTTT. Translating it yields CASSPAGTDTQYF.

The chain links TRBV5-4 to TRBJ1-1, with D unclear. Per germline, CDR1 SGHNT and CDR2 YYREEE (reference sequence). This CDR3 has 15 residues. V was cut by 0 bases and J by 3 bases, with 12 bases left in between. CDR3 in amino acids: CASSLEAGRDTEAFF. CDR3 sequence (DNA): TGTGCCAGCAGCTTGGAAGCCGGGAGGGACACTGAAGCTTTCTTT.

The chain joins TRBV7-2 to TRBJ2-1, with D unresolved. Trimming took off 3 bases at V and 5 bases at J, with 8 bases between the two ends. Per germline, CDR1 SGHTA and CDR2 FQGNSA. This CDR3 contains 13 residues. The CDR3 DNA reads as TGTGCCAGCAGCTTCTTACAGCACAATGAGCAGTTCTTC. Protein: CASSFLQHNEQFF.

The rearrangement uses TRBV28 and TRBJ1-2, with D perhaps matching TRBD1 (6 bases). Trimming removed 6 bases at V and 5 bases at J, with 22 bases between. Germline loops: CDR1 MDHEN, CDR2 SYDVKM. This CDR3 contains 16 residues. The CDR3 sequence is CASSSPGGPKNYGYTF. The CDR3 DNA follows: TGTGCCAGCAGCTCGCCGGGGGGGCCTAAAAATTATGGCTACACCTTC.

The V gene is TRBV6-6, the J gene TRBJ1-1; TRBD1 might be the D (5 bases). The CDR3 contains 14 residues. CDR1 is MNHNY, CDR2 SVGAGI, per germline (reference sequence). The germline V and J ends were trimmed by 2 bases and 3 bases, with 10 bases remaining between them. CDR3 residues: CASSYGGTDTEAFF. Written as DNA, the CDR3 is TGTGCCAGCAGTTACGGGGGTACGGACACTGAAGCTTTCTTT.

V and J are TRBV7-6 and TRBJ2-2; perhaps TRBD1 as D (5 bases). The CDR3 sequence is 17 residues long. The V end was cut by 5 bases, the J end by 4 bases, with 20 bases between. The germline CDR1 and CDR2 sequences are SGHVS and FNYEAQ. The CDR3, as DNA: TGTGCCAGCAGCCCCAACCCCGCAGGGCCTAGCACCGGGGAGCTGTTTTTT. Its translation is CASSPNPAGPSTGELFF.

V gene TRBV19 combines with J gene TRBJ2-1; D is unresolved. Germline CDR1 is LNHDA and CDR2 is SQIVND (reference sequence). The ends were cut back, 3 bases at V and 7 bases at J, with 13 bases in the middle. CDR3 length equals 14 residues. In DNA, the CDR3 is TGTGCCAGTAGTATTTCCCGAAGGTGGAATGAGCAGTTCTTC. Its protein is CASSISRRWNEQFF.